The clone carrying this TCR beta chain has just a few counts. What it binds is unknown. The entry originates in a study of T cells after yellow fever vaccination. Overall study results and limits: Weaker, the secondary response peaked sooner, at day 5 versus 15.

TCRdb processed the 5' RACE reads anew with MiXCR; each CDR3 protein has one entry. The table includes 550,000 or so distinct CDR3 sequences, 15% to 20% detected once. The sequenced sample was PBMCs, obtained 15 days after the yellow fever booster vaccination. This TCR was recovered from a man younger than 40 who received the YFV17D yellow fever vaccine.

CDR3: CAAHPEGQWERSYNEQFF. In nucleotides, the CDR3 is TGTGCCGCCCATCCGGAGGGTCAGTGGGAGAGGTCCTACAATGAGCAGTTCTTC. The chain employs TRBV18 and TRBJ2-1; TRBD2 is a possible D gene (6 bases). The CDR3 extends over 18 amino acids. The germline V gene encodes CDR1 KGHSH and CDR2 LQKENI. V was clipped by 11 bases and J by 1 base, with 27 bases between them.